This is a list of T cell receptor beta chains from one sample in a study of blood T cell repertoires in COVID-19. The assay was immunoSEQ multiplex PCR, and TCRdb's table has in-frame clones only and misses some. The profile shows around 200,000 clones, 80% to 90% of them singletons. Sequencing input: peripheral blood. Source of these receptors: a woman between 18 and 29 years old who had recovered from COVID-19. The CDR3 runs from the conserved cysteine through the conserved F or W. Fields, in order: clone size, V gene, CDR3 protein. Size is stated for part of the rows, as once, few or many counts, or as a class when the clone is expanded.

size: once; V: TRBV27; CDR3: CASSGTGYPGELFF
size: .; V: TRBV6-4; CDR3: CASSDLAGESSDTQYF
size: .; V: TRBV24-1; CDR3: CATSDPGTGDYGYTF
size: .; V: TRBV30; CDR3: CAWTVKGGQPQHF
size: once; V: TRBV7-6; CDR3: CASSLDHLITDTQYF
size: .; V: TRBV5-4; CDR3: CASSHWTEGVLTF
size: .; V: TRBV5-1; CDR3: CASSARGASYEQYF
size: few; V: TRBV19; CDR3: CASRRTGVNSPLHF
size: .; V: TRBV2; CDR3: CASSVGRGVGEQFF
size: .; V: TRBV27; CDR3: CASSFGSANSPLHF
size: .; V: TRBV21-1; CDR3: CASSKEGAPAEAFF
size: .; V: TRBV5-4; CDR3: CASSLVIGSPLHF
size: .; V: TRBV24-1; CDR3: CATRGLHNGYTF
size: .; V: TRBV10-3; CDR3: CAIRGPGLKNTDTQYF
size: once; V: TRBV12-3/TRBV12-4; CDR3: CASSLYSTGELFF
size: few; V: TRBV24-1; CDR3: CATFPDRDENTGELFF
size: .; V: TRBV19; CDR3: CASSVAGGPNEQFF
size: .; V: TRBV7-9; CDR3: CASSPSGGAGGELFF
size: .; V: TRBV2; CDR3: CASTRRDGYTF
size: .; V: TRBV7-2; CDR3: CASSLYHRITDTQYF
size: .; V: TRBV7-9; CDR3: CASSSPPAYNSPLHF
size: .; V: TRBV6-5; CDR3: CASSYSAASYGYTF
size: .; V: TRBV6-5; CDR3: CASSRDRVYTEAFF
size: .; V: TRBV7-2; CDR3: CASGKQGAGYGYTF
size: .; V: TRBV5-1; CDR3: CASSLAGQLQETQYF
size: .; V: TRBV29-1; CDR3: CSVESMGRSSYGYTF
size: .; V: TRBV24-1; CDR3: CATSDFSGRAVDTQYF
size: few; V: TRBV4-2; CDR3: CASSQETRELTGELFF
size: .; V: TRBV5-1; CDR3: CASSLGQGETQYF
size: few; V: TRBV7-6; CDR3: CASSSGTGRGGQPQHF
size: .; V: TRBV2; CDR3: CASSDFGGSGNTIYF
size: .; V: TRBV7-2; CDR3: CASSKQGAFDGYTF
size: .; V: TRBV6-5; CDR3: CATTGGSPNTGELFF
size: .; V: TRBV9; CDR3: CASSVAVANTEAFF
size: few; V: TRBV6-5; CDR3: CASRPTGGSNQPQHF
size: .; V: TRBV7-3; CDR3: CASSPTGGLTYNEQFF
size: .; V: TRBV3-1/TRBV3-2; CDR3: CASTPTGRGHTEAFF
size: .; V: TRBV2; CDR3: CATGEEMYEQYF
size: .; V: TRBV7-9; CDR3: CASSLRLAGGGRNEQFF
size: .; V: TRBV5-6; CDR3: CASSLLSSGSYNEQFF
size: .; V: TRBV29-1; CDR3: CSGSGTGEYGYTF
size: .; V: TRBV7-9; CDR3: CASSSRQGVDEQFF
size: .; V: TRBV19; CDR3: CASSDRSYTDTQYF
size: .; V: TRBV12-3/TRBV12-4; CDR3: CASSPGGTYEQYF
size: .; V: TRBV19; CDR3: CASSLQDSDYGYTF
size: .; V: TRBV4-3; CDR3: CASSQLPSLTGFGYTF
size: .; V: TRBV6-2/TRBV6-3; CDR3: CASSYSGIGTVGSPLHF
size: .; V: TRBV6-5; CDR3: CASRDKWSSYEQYF
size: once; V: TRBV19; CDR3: CASTPGRVGNSPLHF
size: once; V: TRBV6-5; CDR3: CASSYGGQEETQYF
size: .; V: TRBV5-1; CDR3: CASSEGFSGNTIYF
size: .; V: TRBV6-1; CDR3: CASREGQFHEQYF
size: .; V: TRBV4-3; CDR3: CASSQDRGYTDTQYF
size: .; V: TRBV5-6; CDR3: CASSGGTGYEQYF
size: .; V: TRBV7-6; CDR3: CASSLARDQPQHF
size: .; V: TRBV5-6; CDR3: CASSLPGDWEKLFF
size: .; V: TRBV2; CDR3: CASRKQGPGTEAFF
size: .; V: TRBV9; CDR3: CASSVDRIGTEAFF
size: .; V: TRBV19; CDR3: CASSRGGQYNQPQHF
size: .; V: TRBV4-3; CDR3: CASSQVGGQQPQHF